This T cell receptor (beta chain) was recorded in a study of T cell responses to AZD1222 COVID-19 vaccine. Notes on the study in general: Among AZD1222 vaccinees, only six or seven were seropositive at baseline.

The germline V gene has CDR1 DFQATT and CDR2 SNEGSKA (reference sequence). This CDR3 spans 16 amino acids. V lost 3 bases and J lost 5; bases outside the gene matches: 12. TCRdb's copy holds only in-frame clones and misses some; the assay was immunoSEQ multiplex PCR. The top ten clones hold around 10% of a sample with fewer than 150,000 clones, roughly 90% of them seen once. Note on this clone: Antigen: not known.

The V call is TRBV20-1, the J call TRBJ2-5; the match to TRBD2 covers 10 bases. The sequenced sample was peripheral blood, obtained on day 0 of AZD1222 vaccination. This TCR derives from an adult in good health. The chain's CDR3 is CSASVSGRGGMETQYF. The CDR3 DNA sequence: TGCAGTGCTAGTGTCAGCGGGAGGGGGGGGATGGAGACCCAGTACTTC.